The next 7 T cell receptor beta chains were all read from a single sample in a study of blood T cell repertoires in COVID-19. Sequenced by immunoSEQ multiplex PCR; TCRdb stores in-frame clones only, minus some. The sample has about 270,000 clones; around four fifths are singletons. The sequenced sample was peripheral blood. The receptors come from a man older than 75 with acute or convalescent COVID-19.

The chain combines TRBV5-4 with TRBJ2-3, with TRBD2 matching 13 bases. The CDR3 runs 16 residues. The germline CDR1 and CDR2 sequences are SGHNT and YYREEE (reference sequence). The V and J ends lost 5 bases and 4 bases, in that order; junction bases with no gene match: 7. The CDR3 reads CASRPRTSGSADTQYF. The CDR3 DNA follows: TGTGCCAGCAGGCCACGGACTAGCGGGAGCGCAGATACGCAGTATTTT.

Written as DNA, the CDR3 is TGTGCCACCAGTGATTTTCCCGGGAGAGGAGATACGCAGTATTTT. It is translated as CATSDFPGRGDTQYF. This chain uses TRBV24-1 with TRBJ2-3; TRBD2 might be the D (6 bases). This CDR3 spans 15 amino acids. Per the germline V gene, CDR1 is KGHDR and CDR2 is SFDVKD. Between the trimmed V and J ends, which lost 1 base and 5 bases, there was a span of 12 bases.

This chain links TRBV4-1 with TRBJ2-1; the match to TRBD1 covers 8 bases. The CDR3 runs to 15 residues. V was clipped by 5 bases and J by 12 bases; unmatched bases: 15. The V gene's germline CDR1 is MGHRA and CDR2 YSYEKL. CDR3 coding DNA: TGCGCCAGCAGCACCCCGGGACAGGTTTTTTCGGCGCAGTTCTTC. This encodes CASSTPGQVFSAQFF.

The rearrangement joins TRBV4-1 to TRBJ2-1, with D maybe TRBD2 (5 bases). Germline CDR1 is MGHRA and CDR2 is YSYEKL. The CDR3 extends over 17 amino acids. V gave up 1 base and J gave up 6 bases, with 19 bases separating them. Written as DNA, the CDR3 is TGCGCCAGCAGCCAAGTCTTTCGGTGGGGAGCGCCCAATGAGCAGTTCTTC. Protein: CASSQVFRWGAPNEQFF.

The chain recombines TRBV5-1 with TRBJ2-1; 8 bases map to TRBD2. Looked up from germline, CDR1 is SGHRS and CDR2 is YFSETQ. V lost 3 bases, J lost 9 bases, and 5 bases stayed unmatched. This CDR3 is 13 amino acids long. CDR3 region: CASSSLRGGEQFF. In nucleotides, the CDR3 is TGCGCCAGCAGCTCCCTCCGGGGGGGTGAGCAGTTCTTC.

This rearrangement joins TRBV3-1 (or the pseudogene TRBV3-2) to TRBJ1-6, with 9 bases fitting TRBD1. Germline lookup yields CDR1 LGHDT and CDR2 YNNKEL (reference sequence). V shed 4 bases and J 10 bases; nucleotides not matched to a gene: 8. This CDR3 has 15 amino acids. CDR3 in DNA: TGTGCCAGCAGCCTGGTGGGGACAGGGCGCTCACCCCTCCACTTT. Translating gives CASSLVGTGRSPLHF.

V gene TRBV6-5 combines with J gene TRBJ2-1, with TRBD2 identical over 11 bases. The CDR3 is made up of 16 amino acids. V gave up 2 bases and J gave up 6 bases; unmatched junction bases: 6. CDR1 MNHEY and CDR2 SVGAGI come from the germline V gene. The CDR3 loop is CASSYRGSGRANEQFF. As DNA, the CDR3 is TGTGCCAGCAGTTACAGGGGTAGCGGGAGGGCCAATGAGCAGTTCTTC.